This T cell receptor (beta chain) was profiled in a study of cytomegalovirus exposure and HLA in healthy donors. The overall study: Findings of an earlier analysis included more than 90 million unique TCR beta sequences from roughly 200 million T cells.

60 Vbeta and 13 Jbeta primers were used in PCR. Per the original data handling: Later, 65 million to 85 million unique TCR beta chains were counted in an analysis, and about 12 million of them were shared. Repertoires were generated with immunoSEQ multiplex PCR, while TCRdb's copy carries only in-frame clones and drops some. From that table come the V and J calls and clone size; the DNA was used to work out D and trimming. The sample includes under 90,000 clones, approximately 70% seen only once; the top ten take roughly 9.8%. Healthy bone marrow donors made up the donors. Though probably carrying unrecorded immune exposures, donors were nominally healthy at sampling. The CDR3 covers 14 residues. The V gene lost 5 bases and the J gene lost 10 bases, with 17 bases spanning the gap. Germline V gene data show CDR1 as SEHNR and CDR2 as FQNEAQ (reference sequence).

The sample was PBMCs. This chain connects TRBV7-9 to TRBJ2-2; D gene ambiguous. This receptor was identified in a woman in her 50s in good health and CMV-seropositive. CDR3 coding DNA: TGTGCCAGCAGCCCTGTTTCTTTTGGCATGGAGCTGTTTTTT. Translating it yields CASSPVSFGMELFF.